Listed below are T cell receptor beta chains from one sample, sequenced in a study of cytomegalovirus exposure and HLA in healthy donors. Assay: immunoSEQ multiplex PCR; the TCRdb copy retains only in-frame clones and omits some. The sample shows about 140,000 clones, 80% to 90% of them seen only once. Sequencing input: PBMCs. These receptors all stem from a man younger than 30 in good health and CMV-seronegative. The CDR3 runs from the conserved cysteine through the conserved F or W. Each record gives: CDR3 protein, CDR3 DNA, J gene, D gene, V gene, clone size. D genes are given only for firm matches. The listing skips clone size in some rows; elsewhere it reads once, few, many or a size class.

CASSYDREADTQYF | TGTGCCAGCAGTTACGACAGGGAGGCAGATACGCAGTATTTT | TRBJ2-3 | NA | TRBV6-5 | NA
CAWSAGGPSSEKLFF | TGTGCCTGGAGTGCAGGGGGCCCATCGAGTGAAAAACTGTTTTTT | TRBJ1-4 | TRBD1 | TRBV30 | few
CAISVAQGTYEQYF | TGTGCCATCAGTGTCGCACAGGGGACCTACGAGCAGTACTTC | TRBJ2-7 | TRBD1 | TRBV10-3 | NA
CASKGLAGALGEAQYF | TGTGCCAGCAAAGGACTAGCGGGGGCTCTAGGAGAGGCCCAGTACTTC | TRBJ2-5 | TRBD2 | TRBV27 | NA
CASIGVTYGYTF | TGTGCCAGCATAGGGGTAACCTATGGCTACACCTTC | TRBJ1-2 | NA | TRBV7-2 | NA
CASSQDRGSYNEQFF | TGTGCCAGTAGTCAGGACAGGGGGTCCTACAATGAGCAGTTCTTC | TRBJ2-1 | TRBD1 | TRBV19 | once
CAWSTYGRLAGLYNEQFF | TGTGCCTGGAGCACATATGGGAGACTAGCGGGACTTTATAATGAGCAGTTCTTC | TRBJ2-1 | TRBD2 | TRBV30 | NA
CASSTYRDLNTGELFF | TGTGCCAGCAGCACCTACAGAGATCTGAACACCGGGGAGCTGTTTTTT | TRBJ2-2 | NA | TRBV7-2 | NA
CASSASGGPGELFF | TGTGCCAGCAGCGCTTCGGGGGGCCCCGGGGAGCTGTTTTTT | TRBJ2-2 | NA | TRBV9 | NA
CASSLMTRAGETQYF | TGCGCCAGCAGCTTGATGACGCGGGCGGGGGAGACCCAGTACTTC | TRBJ2-5 | NA | TRBV5-1 | NA
CASSFSWVSGNPFF | TGTGCCAGCAGCTTCTCCTGGGTTAGCGGGAATCCGTTCTTC | TRBJ2-1 | TRBD2 | TRBV5-6 | NA
CASSTSAGARGTEAFF | TGTGCCAGTAGTACATCAGCAGGGGCGCGCGGCACTGAAGCTTTCTTT | TRBJ1-1 | NA | TRBV19 | NA
CASARGGTDTQYF | TGTGCCAGCGCCCGCGGGGGCACAGATACGCAGTATTTT | TRBJ2-3 | NA | TRBV19 | NA
CASSLAGGPYEQYF | TGTGCCAGTTCTCTGGCGGGAGGGCCTTACGAGCAGTACTTC | TRBJ2-7 | TRBD2 | TRBV19 | NA
CAISESDQGFEQYF | TGTGCCATCAGTGAGTCGGACCAGGGGTTCGAGCAGTACTTC | TRBJ2-7 | NA | TRBV10-3 | NA
CASSSTGSNEQFF | TGCGCCAGCAGCTCGACAGGGTCCAATGAGCAGTTCTTC | TRBJ2-1 | TRBD1 | TRBV5-1 | NA
CASSLEREEPYEQYF | TGTGCCAGCAGCTTAGAGCGGGAGGAACCCTACGAGCAGTACTTC | TRBJ2-7 | TRBD2 | TRBV7-9 | NA
CASSQGGIYEQYF | TGCGCCAGCAGCCAGGGGGGGATCTACGAGCAGTACTTC | TRBJ2-7 | TRBD2 | TRBV4-3 | few
CASSSQAGQPQHF | TGTGCCAGCAGCTCCCAGGCAGGACAGCCCCAGCATTTT | TRBJ1-5 | NA | TRBV5-5 | NA
CASSQGGGQLNTEAFF | TGCGCCAGCAGCCAAGGGGGTGGACAGTTGAACACTGAAGCTTTCTTT | TRBJ1-1 | NA | TRBV4-3 | NA
CASSQLTSGRREQYF | TGCGCCAGCAGCCAACTCACCTCCGGGAGACGTGAGCAGTACTTC | TRBJ2-7 | NA | TRBV4-1 | NA
CASSLRSGGYNEQFF | TGTGCCAGCAGCTTAAGGTCAGGGGGCTACAATGAGCAGTTCTTC | TRBJ2-1 | TRBD1 | TRBV11-2 | NA
CASSSEGMPNQPQHF | TGTGCCAGCAGTTCCGAGGGAATGCCAAATCAGCCCCAGCATTTT | TRBJ1-5 | NA | TRBV27 | once
CASGGGPGNTIYF | TGTGCCAGCGGAGGAGGCCCTGGAAACACCATATATTTT | TRBJ1-3 | NA | TRBV9 | NA
CASSLGQGRGVSPLHF | TGTGCCAGCAGCTTAGGACAAGGTCGGGGGGTCTCACCCCTCCACTTT | TRBJ1-6 | NA | TRBV13 | NA
CASKGELVVEAFF | TGTGCCAGCAAGGGGGAATTGGTCGTTGAAGCTTTCTTT | TRBJ1-1 | NA | TRBV2 | NA
CSVGGGRGSTNTEAFF | TGCAGCGTTGGCGGGGGAAGGGGCTCCACGAACACTGAAGCTTTCTTT | TRBJ1-1 | NA | TRBV29-1 | NA
CASSPLQGLAANTGELFF | TGTGCCAGCTCACCCCTGCAAGGACTAGCGGCGAACACCGGGGAGCTGTTTTTT | TRBJ2-2 | TRBD2 | TRBV18 | NA
CASSQLPPLAGASWTGELFF | TGCGCCAGCAGCCAATTACCCCCCCTAGCGGGGGCGAGTTGGACCGGGGAGCTGTTTTTT | TRBJ2-2 | TRBD2 | TRBV4-1 | NA
CASTLGMHGTGELFF | TGTGCCAGCACCCTCGGGATGCATGGCACCGGGGAGCTGTTTTTT | TRBJ2-2 | NA | TRBV6-5 | NA
CASSLLQSSYEQYF | TGTGCCAGCAGCTTACTACAGAGTTCCTACGAGCAGTACTTC | TRBJ2-7 | NA | TRBV7-9 | NA
CASKPGGAGYNEQFF | TGTGCCAGCAAACCTGGGGGGGCAGGGTACAATGAGCAGTTCTTC | TRBJ2-1 | NA | TRBV6-1 | NA
CASSPREVASGNTIYF | TGTGCCAGCAGCCCACGGGAGGTTGCCTCTGGAAACACCATATATTTT | TRBJ1-3 | NA | TRBV4-2 | NA
CATSRAMEQETQYF | TGTGCCACCAGCAGAGCCATGGAGCAAGAGACCCAGTACTTC | TRBJ2-5 | NA | TRBV15 | NA
CASSTPFPPRVGTEAFF | TGTGCCAGCAGCACACCCTTTCCCCCCAGGGTAGGCACTGAAGCTTTCTTT | TRBJ1-1 | NA | TRBV28 | NA
CASSFSNQPQHF | TGTGCCAGCAGTTTCAGTAATCAGCCCCAGCATTTT | TRBJ1-5 | NA | TRBV28 | NA
CASRTGTGSHEQYF | TGTGCCAGCAGAACCGGGACAGGGTCCCACGAGCAGTACTTC | TRBJ2-7 | TRBD1 | TRBV6-5 | NA
CASSRGLARWDEQFF | TGTGCCAGCTCGAGGGGCCTAGCGCGATGGGATGAGCAGTTCTTC | TRBJ2-1 | NA | TRBV6-5 | NA
CASSLIVARSDTQYF | TGTGCCAGCAGCTTAATCGTGGCGAGGTCAGATACGCAGTATTTT | TRBJ2-3 | NA | TRBV7-2 | NA
CATKQVSGNTIYF | TGTGCCACCAAGCAAGTCTCTGGAAACACCATATATTTT | TRBJ1-3 | NA | TRBV15 | NA
CASSQASGVYNEQFF | TGTGCCAGCAGCCAAGCTAGCGGGGTGTACAATGAGCAGTTCTTC | TRBJ2-1 | TRBD2 | TRBV4-2 | NA
CASSLSGTSAPYEQYF | TGTGCCAGCAGTTTATCGGGGACTAGCGCGCCCTACGAGCAGTACTTC | TRBJ2-7 | TRBD2 | TRBV27 | NA